This is a list of T cell receptor beta chains from one sample in a study of shared clonotypes between healthy human individuals. The assay was immunoSEQ multiplex PCR, and TCRdb's table has in-frame clones only and misses some. The sample shows 2 million or so clones, roughly 94% of them seen only once. The sequenced material came from naive CD4+ T cells sorted from blood. The source is a young man in good health. Each CDR3 is given with its conserved first and last residue. Fields, in order: J gene, V gene, clone size, D gene, CDR3 DNA, CDR3 protein. The D gene is left open where the match is weak. Part of the rows lack a size; the others show once, few, many or a class for expanded clones.

TRBJ2-3	TRBV5-1	-	-	TGCGCCAGCAGTCCGGGGAGTGGGATGGATACGCAGTATTTT	CASSPGSGMDTQYF
TRBJ2-7	TRBV11-1	-	-	TGTGCCAGCAGCTTAGGGTGGACCGCCTCCTACGAGCAGTACTTC	CASSLGWTASYEQYF
TRBJ1-1	TRBV5-6	-	-	TGTGCCAGCAGCTTGGAGCGTGAAGCTTTCTTT	CASSLEREAFF
TRBJ1-5	TRBV28	-	TRBD1	TGTGCCAGCAGCCCAACCGGGACAGCAATACAACCCCAGCATTTT	CASSPTGTAIQPQHF
TRBJ1-1	TRBV6-1	-	-	TGTGCCAGCATGATCCAGGGACTTGGCGCTGAAGCTTTCTTT	CASMIQGLGAEAFF
TRBJ1-3	TRBV2	-	-	TGTGCCAGCAGTTTGCCGAGCTCTGGAAACACCATATATTTT	CASSLPSSGNTIYF
TRBJ1-1	TRBV6-1	-	TRBD1	TGTGCCAGCACCCCCGACAGGGAAAGCACTGAAGCTTTCTTT	CASTPDRESTEAFF
TRBJ1-5	TRBV28	-	TRBD1	TGTGCCAGCAGGGCGGACAGGGGAATCAATCAGCCCCAGCATTTT	CASRADRGINQPQHF
TRBJ1-2	TRBV30	once	TRBD1	TGTGCCTGGAGGGGTGGAGGGGGCAATGGCTACACCTTC	CAWRGGGGNGYTF
TRBJ1-4	TRBV28	-	-	TGTGCCAGCAGTGGCCCGGCGGGCCCAACTAATGAAAAACTGTTTTTT	CASSGPAGPTNEKLFF
TRBJ2-1	TRBV7-2	few	TRBD2	TGTGCCAGCAGCCGCGGACTAGCGGGGGTGGGTGAGCAGTTCTTC	CASSRGLAGVGEQFF
TRBJ1-5	TRBV10-1	once	-	TGCGCCAGCAGTGAGTCCGGAGTTGCCCCACAGCATTTT	CASSESGVAPQHF
TRBJ1-2	TRBV23-1	-	-	TGCGCCAGCAGTCATCTCTCATGGAAGGGCTACACCTTC	CASSHLSWKGYTF
TRBJ1-1	TRBV7-9	-	TRBD1	TGTGCCAGCTATCGACAGGGGACGAACACTGAAGCTTTCTTT	CASYRQGTNTEAFF
TRBJ1-6	TRBV6-5	-	-	TGTGCCAGCAGTTATTTTTCCCTGGGAGGAAATTCACCCCTCCACTTT	CASSYFSLGGNSPLHF
TRBJ2-5	TRBV6-1	-	TRBD1	TGTGCCAGCATCCGGGACAGGGTTCCAGAGACCCAGTACTTC	CASIRDRVPETQYF
TRBJ2-3	TRBV5-1	-	TRBD1	TGCGCCAGCAGCTTTTGGGACAGGGACACAGATACGCAGTATTTT	CASSFWDRDTDTQYF
TRBJ2-5	TRBV5-1	-	-	TGCGCCAGCAGCTGGACTGTTCAAGAGACCCAGTACTTC	CASSWTVQETQYF
TRBJ1-2	TRBV27	-	-	TGTGCCAGCAGTTCTCCCGGGAATCCAATGGGAGGCTACACCTTC	CASSSPGNPMGGYTF
TRBJ1-2	TRBV6-5	-	TRBD1	TGTGCCAGCAGAGAACAGGGGGCCCTTGGCTATGGCTACACCTTC	CASREQGALGYGYTF
TRBJ1-1	TRBV29-1	-	TRBD1	TGCAGGGGACAGGGGGTCGGCACTGAAGCTTTCTTT	CRGQGVGTEAFF
TRBJ1-2	TRBV5-4	-	-	TGTGCCAGTCGTAGAGGACAGTCAACTCCCGGCTACACCTTC	CASRRGQSTPGYTF
TRBJ2-5	TRBV7-9	-	TRBD2	TGTGCCAGCAGCTTGTCGGGAGGGCTGCAAGAGACCCAGTACTTC	CASSLSGGLQETQYF
TRBJ1-1	TRBV21-1	-	-	TGTGCCAGCCTGGGACAGGGGCACACTGAAGCTTTCTTT	CASLGQGHTEAFF
TRBJ1-1	TRBV10-2	-	-	TGCGCCAGCAGCCACGGGAACACTGAAGCTTTCTTT	CASSHGNTEAFF
TRBJ1-2	TRBV5-1	-	-	TGCGCCAGCAGCTTAATCGGGGACTATGGCTACACCTTC	CASSLIGDYGYTF
TRBJ2-2	TRBV5-4	-	TRBD1	TGTGCCAGCAGCTCCTACAGGGGGACGGACACCGGGGAGCTGTTTTTT	CASSSYRGTDTGELFF
TRBJ1-1	TRBV9	once	-	TGTGCCAGCAGCGTAGTACAGGGTGGTGAAGCTTTCTTT	CASSVVQGGEAFF
TRBJ2-5	TRBV6-5	-	-	TGTGCCAGCAGTTACATCGGCAAAGAGACCCAGTACTTC	CASSYIGKETQYF
TRBJ2-2	TRBV18	-	-	TGTGCCAGCTCACCGCCCATAGGCGGGAACACCGGGGAGCTGTTTTTT	CASSPPIGGNTGELFF
TRBJ1-2	TRBV9	-	-	TGTGCCAGCAGCGTAGCCCAGGGTCACTATGGCTACACCTTC	CASSVAQGHYGYTF
TRBJ1-6	TRBV5-6	few	TRBD1	TGTGCCAGCAGCGCCGGACAGGGGGCTAATTCACCCCTCCACTTT	CASSAGQGANSPLHF
TRBJ2-2	TRBV6-5	once	-	TGTGCCAGCAGTTTATCGTCGGGACTCCTCACCGGGGAGCTGTTTTTT	CASSLSSGLLTGELFF
TRBJ1-4	TRBV28	-	-	TGTGCCAGCAGTTCCCGAGGGGAAAAACTGTTTTTT	CASSSRGEKLFF
TRBJ2-5	TRBV7-6	-	TRBD2	TGTGCCAGCAGCTTGGGGCCCAGCGGGGCGTACCAAGAGACCCAGTACTTC	CASSLGPSGAYQETQYF
TRBJ1-6	TRBV6-4	-	-	TGTGCCAGCAGTGACTCCATCGGATCACCCCTCCACTTT	CASSDSIGSPLHF
TRBJ2-7	TRBV28	once	-	TGTGCCAGCACCCCTAGCAGATCCTACGAGCAGTACTTC	CASTPSRSYEQYF
TRBJ2-7	TRBV9	-	-	TGTGCCAGCAGCCTCTTGGACAGCACCTACGAGCAGTACTTC	CASSLLDSTYEQYF
TRBJ1-6	TRBV25-1	few	-	TGTGCCAGCAGTGTTGATGTAGGCTCACCCCTCCACTTT	CASSVDVGSPLHF
TRBJ2-7	TRBV5-1	-	TRBD2	TGCGCCAGCAGCTTGGCCTCGGGAGGGTTCGAGCAGTACTTC	CASSLASGGFEQYF
TRBJ1-6	TRBV10-3	-	-	TGTGCCATCAGTGAGACCAGGACAGCTAGTTCACCCCTCCACTTT	CAISETRTASSPLHF
TRBJ1-4	TRBV29-1	-	-	TGCAGCGTAGTCCTCAGGGAAAGGAGCGAAAAACTGTTTTTT	CSVVLRERSEKLFF
TRBJ1-1	TRBV5-1	-	TRBD1	TGCGCCAGCAGCTTGGGAGCGGGACAGGGGAGCGACACTGAAGCTTTCTTT	CASSLGAGQGSDTEAFF
TRBJ2-3	TRBV6-1	-	TRBD1	TGTGCCAGCAGTGAAGGGACAGGGGGGACGCAGTATTTT	CASSEGTGGTQYF